This T cell receptor (beta chain) emerged from a study of blood T cell repertoires in COVID-19. Background on the study: PBMCs, B-cell-depleted T cells, or T cells provided the cDNA or gDNA that made up the material.

How the authors handled the data: Estimates of nucleated cell counts were drawn from the amplification of reference gene primers. Here immunoSEQ multiplex PCR was the method, and the copy in TCRdb shows in-frame clones only, minus some. From that table come the V and J calls and clone size; the DNA was used to work out D and trimming. The sample has under 200,000 clones, around 84% seen once. The CDR3 extends over 14 amino acids. The V and J ends lost 6 bases and 4 bases respectively, with 16 bases between them. Germline V gives CDR1 MNHEY, CDR2 SVGAGI. The chain recombines TRBV6-5 with TRBJ2-7, with a possible D match to TRBD1 (6 bases). This TCR was recovered from an elderly woman with acute or convalescent COVID-19. Sequencing was done on a sample of peripheral blood. The CDR3 coding sequence is TGTGCCAGCAGCCGTACAGGGAAATTTTACGAGCAGTACTTC. Translating it yields CASSRTGKFYEQYF.